A selection of T cell receptor beta chains follows, all from one sample in a study of glioma-infiltrating T cells after dendritic cell vaccination. Clones were read by immunoSEQ multiplex PCR, and TCRdb kept only the in-frame ones, dropping some. Among around 60,000 clones listed, about nine tenths were seen once. The source material was blood, sampled after dendritic cell vaccination. The receptors stem from a human donor with glioblastoma. CDR3s include the opening cysteine and the closing phenylalanine or tryptophan. The D gene is left open where the match is weak. Clone size, where shown, is once, few, many, or a class for clones that have expanded.

d_gene	v_gene	abundance	j_gene	CDR3aa	CDR3nt
TRBD1	TRBV19	NA	TRBJ1-1	CASTPRQGLRAEAFF	TGTGCCAGTACCCCCAGACAGGGGTTGAGGGCTGAAGCTTTCTTT
TRBD1	TRBV18	NA	TRBJ1-2	CASSPSGGRSYGYTF	TGTGCCAGCTCACCATCAGGGGGCAGGAGCTATGGCTACACCTTC
NA	TRBV5-4	few	TRBJ2-1	CASSLPLTGHGEQFF	TGTGCCAGCAGCCTACCATTGACAGGTCACGGTGAGCAGTTCTTC
NA	TRBV19	NA	TRBJ1-3	CASSYSRNTIYF	TGTGCCAGTAGTTACTCGAGAAACACCATATATTTT
TRBD2	TRBV12-5	NA	TRBJ2-5	CASGFGSGGVRETQYF	TGTGCTAGTGGTTTTGGAAGCGGGGGCGTCCGGGAGACCCAGTACTTC
NA	TRBV5-1	few	TRBJ1-1	CASSLLRGNTEAFF	TGCGCCAGCAGCCTACTCCGGGGGAACACTGAAGCTTTCTTT
NA	TRBV6-1	NA	TRBJ1-5	CASRGVGSNQPQHF	TGTGCCAGCAGAGGAGTCGGAAGCAATCAGCCCCAGCATTTT
NA	TRBV20-1	NA	TRBJ2-1	CSAREQEQFF	TGCAGTGCTAGAGAGCAGGAGCAGTTCTTC
TRBD1	TRBV5-1	few	TRBJ1-1	CASSLRGQGAGTEAFF	TGCGCCAGCAGCTTGCGTGGACAGGGGGCTGGGACTGAAGCTTTCTTT
TRBD1	TRBV6-6	NA	TRBJ2-2	CASTQRQGDTGELFF	TGTGCCAGCACCCAAAGACAGGGGGACACCGGGGAGCTGTTTTTT
TRBD1	TRBV6-1	once	TRBJ1-5	CASSETGTRTYSNQPQHF	TGTGCCAGCAGTGAGACAGGGACCAGGACTTATAGCAATCAGCCCCAGCATTTT
NA	TRBV2	NA	TRBJ1-1	CASSSIQGRNTEAFF	TGTGCCAGCAGCTCAATACAGGGCCGGAACACTGAAGCTTTCTTT
NA	TRBV27	NA	TRBJ1-2	CASSLWAGEIVGYTF	TGTGCCAGCAGTTTGTGGGCCGGGGAAATCGTTGGCTACACCTTC
NA	TRBV19	NA	TRBJ1-1	CATKTGPAGNTEAFF	TGTGCCACCAAAACGGGGCCGGCGGGAAACACTGAAGCTTTCTTT
TRBD2	TRBV7-3	NA	TRBJ2-3	CASSFLAASTDTQYF	TGTGCCAGCAGCTTTCTAGCGGCTAGCACAGATACGCAGTATTTT
NA	TRBV9	NA	TRBJ2-5	CASSVGRGQETQYF	TGTGCCAGCAGCGTAGGGCGCGGCCAAGAGACCCAGTACTTC
TRBD1	TRBV6-1	NA	TRBJ1-2	CASKTTGGGYTF	TGTGCCAGCAAAACGACAGGGGGTGGCTACACCTTC
TRBD1	TRBV30	few	TRBJ1-4	CAWSLQGSTNEKLFF	TGTGCCTGGAGCCTACAGGGGTCGACTAATGAAAAACTGTTTTTT
TRBD1	TRBV5-1	NA	TRBJ1-1	CASSDTGGTTEAFF	TGCGCCAGCAGCGACACAGGGGGGACCACTGAAGCTTTCTTT
NA	TRBV11-2	NA	TRBJ1-1	CASSVSGGVRTEAFF	TGTGCCAGCAGCGTGAGCGGGGGTGTGCGGACTGAAGCTTTCTTT
NA	TRBV11-3	NA	TRBJ2-1	CASSLGTLEWEQFF	TGTGCCAGCAGCTTAGGGACTCTAGAATGGGAGCAGTTCTTC
NA	TRBV4-2	NA	TRBJ2-7	CASSRDNYEQYF	TGTGCCAGCAGCCGCGACAACTACGAGCAGTACTTC
NA	TRBV19	once	TRBJ2-7	CASSIGGTREQYF	TGTGCCAGTAGTATCGGGGGAACTCGCGAGCAGTACTTC
NA	TRBV5-1	NA	TRBJ1-1	CASSPNFPNAEAFF	TGCGCCAGCAGCCCGAACTTCCCCAACGCTGAAGCTTTCTTT
NA	TRBV5-4	once	TRBJ2-1	CASSGGRSSYNEQFF	TGTGCCAGCAGCGGAGGGAGAAGCTCCTACAATGAGCAGTTCTTC
TRBD1	TRBV7-8	NA	TRBJ2-2	CASSHRDRDPGELFF	TGTGCCAGCAGCCACCGGGACAGGGATCCCGGGGAGCTGTTTTTT
NA	TRBV6-1	NA	TRBJ1-6	CASSEEFAGSSYNSPLHF	TGTGCCAGCAGTGAGGAGTTTGCGGGGAGCTCCTATAATTCACCCCTCCACTTT
TRBD1	TRBV11-3	NA	TRBJ1-2	CASSGWGQNGYTF	TGTGCCAGCAGCGGATGGGGACAGAATGGCTACACCTTC
NA	TRBV4-3	NA	TRBJ2-1	CASSQRKVTGNEQFF	TGCGCCAGCAGCCAAAGGAAGGTTACAGGCAATGAGCAGTTCTTC
TRBD1	TRBV15	once	TRBJ2-7	CATSRGRQGSNEQYF	TGTGCCACCAGCAGAGGTCGACAGGGTTCCAACGAGCAGTACTTC
NA	TRBV11-3	NA	TRBJ2-5	CASSSLLGETQYF	TGTGCCAGCAGCTCACTACTAGGAGAGACCCAGTACTTC